This T cell receptor (beta chain) originates from a study of blood T cell repertoires in COVID-19. Sequenced by immunoSEQ multiplex PCR; TCRdb stores in-frame clones only, minus some. Altogether some 500,000 clones are present, 85% to 90% being singletons, with the ten largest covering roughly 8%. The CDR3 has 13 residues. Germline V gene lookup returns CDR1 LNHDA and CDR2 SQIVND (reference sequence). Losses at the gene ends were 5 bases for V and 3 bases for J; bases not matched to a gene: 4. The sequenced sample was peripheral blood. The sequence was collected from a woman aged 50 to 60 with COVID-19, enrolled during active disease. The chain couples TRBV19 to TRBJ2-7; 7 bases fit TRBD1. CDR3 sequence reads: CASSLRDSYEQYF. CDR3 in DNA: TGTGCCAGTAGTTTACGGGACAGCTACGAGCAGTACTTC.